This T cell receptor (beta chain) was documented in a study of T cells after yellow fever vaccination. Study-wide context: Fractions of limited cellularity were prepared by means of SMART-Seq v4 Ultra Low Input. Overall study findings and caveats: The study re-detected most primary-vaccination clones after the booster (roughly 95% CD4, 88% CD8). Although the secondary response was weaker, it peaked faster, at day 5 versus 15.

The TCR cDNA carried a universal primer site and UMIs from 5'RACE template switching. TCRdb analysed the 5' RACE reads with MiXCR anew, one entry per CDR3 protein. The sample includes hundreds of thousands of distinct CDR3 sequences, 8% to 10% of them seen just once. Worth noting for this clonotype: The target antigen is unknown.

V gave up 4 bases and J gave up 3 bases, with 4 bases separating them. This CDR3 comprises 13 residues. Per the germline V gene, CDR1 is LGHDT and CDR2 is YNNKEL (reference sequence). The TCR sequence derives from a man aged 18 to 35 who received the YFV17D yellow fever vaccine. This material consisted of PBMCs, taken on the day of the first yellow fever vaccination. J is TRBJ2-6 and V is TRBV3-1; D ambiguous. Written as DNA, the CDR3 is TGTGCCAGCAGCCCGAATGGGGCCAACGTCCTGACTTTC. Protein: CASSPNGANVLTF.